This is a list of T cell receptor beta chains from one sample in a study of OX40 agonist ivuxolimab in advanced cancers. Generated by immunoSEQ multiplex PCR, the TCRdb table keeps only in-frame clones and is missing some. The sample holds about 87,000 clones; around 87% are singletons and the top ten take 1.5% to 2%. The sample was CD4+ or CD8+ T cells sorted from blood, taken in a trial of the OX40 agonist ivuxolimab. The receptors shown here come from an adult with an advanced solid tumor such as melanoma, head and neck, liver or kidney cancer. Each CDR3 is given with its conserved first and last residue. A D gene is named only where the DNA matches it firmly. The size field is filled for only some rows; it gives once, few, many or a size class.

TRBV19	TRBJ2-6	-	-	CASSIERGPGANVLTF	TGTGCCAGTAGTATAGAACGGGGTCCTGGGGCCAACGTCCTGACTTTC
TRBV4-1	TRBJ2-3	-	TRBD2	CASSSGLAGTTDTQYF	TGCGCCAGCAGCTCAGGACTAGCGGGGACCACAGATACGCAGTATTTT
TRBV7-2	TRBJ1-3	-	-	CASSTRTAPGGNTIYF	TGTGCCAGCAGCACGCGAACAGCCCCTGGGGGAAACACCATATATTTT
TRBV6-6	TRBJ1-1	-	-	CASSYTLLEAFF	TGTGCCAGCAGTTACACCCTTCTGGAAGCTTTCTTT
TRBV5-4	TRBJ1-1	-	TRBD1	CASSTGQGNTEAFF	TGTGCCAGCAGCACGGGACAGGGGAACACTGAAGCTTTCTTT
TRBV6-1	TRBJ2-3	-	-	CASTEGASTDTQYF	TGTGCCAGCACCGAGGGAGCTAGCACAGATACGCAGTATTTT
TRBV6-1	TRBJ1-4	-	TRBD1	CASSDWTGANEKLFF	TGTGCCAGCAGTGACTGGACAGGGGCTAATGAAAAACTGTTTTTT
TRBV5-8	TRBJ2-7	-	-	CASSLGRSYEQYF	TGTGCCAGCAGCTTGGGGCGCTCCTACGAGCAGTACTTC
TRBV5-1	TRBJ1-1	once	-	CASSFSGEVNTEAFF	TGCGCCAGCAGCTTCTCGGGGGAAGTGAACACTGAAGCTTTCTTT
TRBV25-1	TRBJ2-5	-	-	CASSEFGGPQETQYF	TGTGCCAGCAGTGAATTTGGCGGCCCCCAAGAGACCCAGTACTTC
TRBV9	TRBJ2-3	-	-	CASSVEADTQYF	TGTGCCAGCAGCGTAGAGGCAGATACGCAGTATTTT
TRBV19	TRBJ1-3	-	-	CASRTSPGRRAGNTIYF	TGTGCCAGTAGAACCTCACCGGGACGGAGGGCTGGAAACACCATATATTTT
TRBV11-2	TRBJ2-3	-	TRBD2	CASSLESGRHGTQYF	TGTGCCAGCAGCTTAGAAAGCGGGAGGCATGGTACGCAGTATTTT
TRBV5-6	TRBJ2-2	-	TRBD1	CASSSIRDRGIGELFF	TGTGCCAGCAGCTCGATCCGGGACAGGGGGATCGGGGAGCTGTTTTTT
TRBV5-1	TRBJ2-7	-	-	CASSLGGGDYEQYF	TGCGCCAGCAGCTTGGGAGGGGGGGACTACGAGCAGTACTTC
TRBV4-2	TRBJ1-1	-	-	CASSPRGERTEAFF	TGTGCCAGCAGCCCCCGGGGGGAACGCACTGAAGCTTTCTTT
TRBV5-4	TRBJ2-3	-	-	CASSLGGTDTQYF	TGTGCCAGCAGCCTCGGGGGCACAGATACGCAGTATTTT
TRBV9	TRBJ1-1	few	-	CASSVVQNTEAFF	TGTGCCAGCAGCGTAGTGCAGAACACTGAAGCTTTCTTT